Listed below are T cell receptor beta chains from one sample, sequenced in a study of T cell changes during pregnancy in multiple sclerosis. Clones were sequenced by immunoSEQ multiplex PCR, and TCRdb holds only the in-frame ones, with some missing. Among 20,000 or so clones, approximately 88% were seen once, and the ten largest hold roughly 5.5%. Sequencing used CD8+ T cells from peripheral blood mononuclear cells, obtained after pregnancy. These TCRs come from a female donor in good health, enrolled as a control in a pregnancy study. CDR3s include the opening cysteine and the closing phenylalanine or tryptophan. The D gene is left open where the match is weak. Clone size appears in some rows only: once, few, many, or a class for an expanded clone.

-,-,TRBV7-6,TRBJ2-7,13,TGTGCCAGCAGCTCACGAGACTCCTACGAGCAGTACTTC,CASSSRDSYEQYF
-,-,TRBV5-4,TRBJ2-7,13,TGTGCCAGCAGCTTGGGTGCGGCGTACGAGCAGTACTTC,CASSLGAAYEQYF
-,-,TRBV5-1,TRBJ1-1,13,TGCGCCAGCAGCTTCACCCGCGAAGCTGAAGCTTTCTTT,CASSFTREAEAFF
-,-,TRBV2,TRBJ1-1,13,TGTGCCAGCAGGCCTAGTGAAAGGCCTGAAGCTTTCTTT,CASRPSERPEAFF
-,TRBD1,TRBV6-5,TRBJ2-1,15,TGTGCCAGCAGTACGACAGGGGATACCTACAATGAGCAGTTCTTC,CASSTTGDTYNEQFF
-,TRBD2,TRBV7-9,TRBJ2-7,14,TGTGCCAGCAGCTCTAGCGGGGGAACCTACGAGCAGTACTTC,CASSSSGGTYEQYF
-,-,TRBV2,TRBJ2-1,13,TGTGCCAGCAGTGGGGCAGATCCAGGTCGGCAGTTCTTC,CASSGADPGRQFF
-,-,TRBV27,TRBJ1-2,14,TGTGCCAGCATGGGAGGGTTGGCACCCTATGGCTACACCTTC,CASMGGLAPYGYTF
-,-,TRBV7-3,TRBJ2-2,15,TGTGCCAGCAGCCCATGGACTATGAACACCGGGGAGCTGTTTTTT,CASSPWTMNTGELFF
once,TRBD1,TRBV7-9,TRBJ1-1,18,TGTGCCAGCAGCCCCTCGGGACAGGGGGCGAGGGGATACCCTGAAGCTTTCTTT,CASSPSGQGARGYPEAFF
-,-,TRBV6-1,TRBJ2-2,16,TGTGCCAGCAGTGAAGAGGAGGGCGCGGGCACCGGGGAGCTGTTTTTT,CASSEEEGAGTGELFF
-,-,TRBV5-6,TRBJ2-4,16,TGTGCCAGCAGCCTCGGGGCAGGGGCCGCCAAAAACATTCAGTACTTC,CASSLGAGAAKNIQYF
-,TRBD2,TRBV6-4,TRBJ2-3,17,TGTGCCAGCAGTCGACTAGCGGGGGGCCGGGGCACAGATACGCAGTATTTT,CASSRLAGGRGTDTQYF
-,TRBD2,TRBV6-1,TRBJ2-5,15,TGTGCCAGCAGTGGACTAGCGGGGGGGCAAGAGACCCAGTACTTC,CASSGLAGGQETQYF
-,TRBD1,TRBV7-7,TRBJ2-7,14,TGTGCCAGCAGCTTGGGACAGGGTTTCGGAGAGCAGTACTTC,CASSLGQGFGEQYF
-,-,TRBV7-6,TRBJ1-2,13,TGTGCCAGCAGCTTACAGGGAAGTAAAGGCTACACCTTC,CASSLQGSKGYTF
once,TRBD1,TRBV19,TRBJ1-6,15,TGTGCCAGTAGTGGAGGGACAGGGCGCTCTTCCCCCCTCCACTTT,CASSGGTGRSSPLHF
-,TRBD1,TRBV29-1,TRBJ2-7,12,TGCAGCGTCGGACAGGGGGCGGAAGAGCAGTACTTC,CSVGQGAEEQYF
-,-,TRBV10-1,TRBJ1-4,13,TGCGCCAGCACCGACAGCTTTAATGAAAAACTGTTTTTT,CASTDSFNEKLFF
-,TRBD1,TRBV9,TRBJ2-3,15,TGTGCCAGCAGATCCGGGACAGCACTCACAGATACGCAGTATTTT,CASRSGTALTDTQYF
-,TRBD1,TRBV4-1,TRBJ2-7,14,TGCGCCAGCAGCCAGAGGGACAGGGCAAACGAGCAGTACTTC,CASSQRDRANEQYF
-,TRBD1,TRBV19,TRBJ1-6,14,TGTGCCAGTAGTATATCAGGGGGCCAATCACCCCTCCACTTT,CASSISGGQSPLHF
-,-,TRBV9,TRBJ1-5,15,TGTGCCAGCAGCGTAGAGCCGGCACTAGGGCAGCCCCAGCATTTT,CASSVEPALGQPQHF
once,-,TRBV25-1,TRBJ1-4,11,TGTGCCAGCATTCACGCGGAAAAACTGTTTTTT,CASIHAEKLFF
-,-,TRBV6-5,TRBJ2-7,14,TGTGCCAGCAGTTACGCGACAGGTTCCTACGAGCAGTACTTC,CASSYATGSYEQYF
-,TRBD1,TRBV5-8,TRBJ1-2,15,TGTGCCAGCAGCTTGGCTCGGACAGGGGGAAATGGCTACACCTTC,CASSLARTGGNGYTF
-,TRBD1,TRBV4-1,TRBJ2-1,14,TGCGCCAGCACCCGGGACAGGGGGGACAATGAGCAGTTCTTC,CASTRDRGDNEQFF
-,-,TRBV19,TRBJ2-3,15,TGTGCCAGTAGTATAGTGGCGGATAGCACAGATACGCAGTATTTT,CASSIVADSTDTQYF
-,-,TRBV6-4,TRBJ1-1,13,TGTGCCAGCAGTGAAACAGGGTACACTGAAGCTTTCTTT,CASSETGYTEAFF
-,-,TRBV6-1,TRBJ2-7,11,TGTGCCAGCATATTCTACTACGAGCAGTACTTC,CASIFYYEQYF
-,TRBD1,TRBV9,TRBJ1-1,16,TGTGCCAGCAGCGCGCCGGGGGACAGGGCGGACACTGAAGCTTTCTTT,CASSAPGDRADTEAFF
once,-,TRBV27,TRBJ2-1,16,TGTGCCAGCAGTTTATCGTGGAGGGGCCCCTACAATGAGCAGTTCTTC,CASSLSWRGPYNEQFF
-,-,TRBV7-8,TRBJ1-2,13,TGTGCCAGCAGCGGGTCGGGGGAAAGCGGCTACACCTTC,CASSGSGESGYTF
-,-,TRBV19,TRBJ2-7,15,TGTGCCAGTAGTATAGTGGCGGGGGCCTCCTACGAGCAGTACTTC,CASSIVAGASYEQYF
-,-,TRBV6-1,TRBJ2-7,17,TGTGCCAGCAGTGAAGCGCTTGAGCGAACCTATTTCTACGAGCAGTACTTC,CASSEALERTYFYEQYF
-,-,TRBV18,TRBJ2-7,16,TGTGCCAGCTCACCACAGGGGCCGCCGTTATCCTACGAGCAGTACTTC,CASSPQGPPLSYEQYF
-,-,TRBV6-5,TRBJ1-1,13,TGTGCCAGCAGTTATGGAGAGAACACTGAAGCTTTCTTT,CASSYGENTEAFF
-,-,TRBV29-1,TRBJ2-6,18,TGCAGCGTTGAAGATCGGACACAGGCGTCCTGGGGGGCCAACGTCCTGACTTTC,CSVEDRTQASWGANVLTF
-,TRBD2,TRBV11-2,TRBJ2-7,15,TGTGCCAGCCGGACTAGCGGGGGGCCCTCCTACGAGCAGTACTTC,CASRTSGGPSYEQYF
-,-,TRBV2,TRBJ1-3,16,TGTGCCAGCTTCGTGCCGGCAGGACTCGCGGCAAACACCATATATTTT,CASFVPAGLAANTIYF
-,TRBD1,TRBV6-7,TRBJ1-6,15,TGTGCCAGCAGTTCCCGGACAGGGGAGAATTCACCCCTCCACTTT,CASSSRTGENSPLHF
-,TRBD1,TRBV6-5,TRBJ1-2,15,TGTGCCAGCAGTTACAGCTCCGGGACAGCTGAAAGCTACACCTTC,CASSYSSGTAESYTF
-,TRBD1,TRBV4-3,TRBJ1-4,16,TGCGCCAGCAGCCAAGATCCGGGACAGGGGAAGGAAAAACTGTTTTTT,CASSQDPGQGKEKLFF
-,-,TRBV9,TRBJ2-7,13,TGTGCCAGCAGCGCCTACAGGGCCGGCGAGCAGTACTTC,CASSAYRAGEQYF
-,-,TRBV7-9,TRBJ1-2,13,TGTGCCAGCAGCTACCGGGATCACTATGGCTACACCTTC,CASSYRDHYGYTF
-,-,TRBV19,TRBJ1-1,12,TGTGCCAGTAGTGGACAGTACACTGAAGCTTTCTTT,CASSGQYTEAFF
-,-,TRBV15,TRBJ2-5,16,TGTGCCACCAGCCCCATCGACAGGACGTACCAAGAGACCCAGTACTTC,CATSPIDRTYQETQYF
-,TRBD1,TRBV18,TRBJ2-5,15,TGTGCCAGCTCACCTCGGGACAGGTACCAAGAGACCCAGTACTTC,CASSPRDRYQETQYF
-,-,TRBV29-1,TRBJ2-2,14,TGCAGCGTTGAAGTGCGGCAGAACACCGGGGAGCTGTTTTTT,CSVEVRQNTGELFF
few,-,TRBV14,TRBJ2-1,14,TGTGCCAGCAGCCTGGCTAGTAGGTTTAGCGAGCAGTTCTTC,CASSLASRFSEQFF
-,-,TRBV11-2,TRBJ1-5,13,TGTGCCAGCAGCTTGGGCAGCAATCAGCCCCAGCATTTT,CASSLGSNQPQHF
-,TRBD2,TRBV19,TRBJ2-3,14,TGTGCCAGTAGTATAATGGCGGGGGGTGAGACGCAGTATTTT,CASSIMAGGETQYF
-,TRBD2,TRBV5-5,TRBJ2-1,19,TGTGCCAGCAGCCCTTGGTGGCGGGGGGCCACTTTAGTATACAATGAGCAGTTCTTC,CASSPWWRGATLVYNEQFF
-,-,TRBV6-4,TRBJ1-2,14,TGTGCCAGCAGTGACTCCGGGAGGGTAGGAGGCTACACCTTC,CASSDSGRVGGYTF